Sequencing of this T cell receptor beta chain was carried out in a study of blood T cell repertoires in COVID-19 (dated by TCRdb to 2020 to 2021). Regarding the research as a whole: The collaborator samples originated in the United States, Italy and Spain and spanned the acute and convalescent phases of COVID-19. Where HLA class I and class II types were available, the types were taken from metadata supplied by the sample provider, not from assay-based typing. Sample metadata almost always included a de-identified subject ID, COVID-19 status, age in years and sex. Samples came from the ongoing ImmuneRACE study (first 160 participants) plus 1,254 subjects from 6 global collaborators. The dataset comprised deeply sampled blood TCRbeta repertoires from subjects exposed to, actively infected with, or recovered from COVID-19. The repertoires were made available in a free public database intended to serve as a resource for research on the immune response to SARS-CoV-2. The prospective study material was composed of cDNA or gDNA derived from T cells, B-cell-depleted T cells, or PBMCs. Here is what the overall study found, with its caveats: How much clinical and demographic metadata was included differed by source and by participant, and the metadata was provided uncurated.

Regarding this clone: No antigen is known for it. Within one base of it there is no much larger clone, and no base qualities were kept.

The immunoSEQ Assay, a bias-controlled multiplex PCR, was used to amplify TCRbeta CDR3 regions from genomic DNA. The study's processing was this. Within the assay, amplification of reference gene primers was used to estimate how many nucleated cells each sample contained. To quantify the absolute abundance of each unique TCRbeta CDR3 rearrangement, sequence reads were collapsed and filtered. For each sample, productive Simpson clonality was calculated as the square root of Simpson's diversity index over productive rearrangements. TCRdb holds this immuneACCESS table with in-frame rearrangements only. Some clones are missing; in checked studies, unresolved V genes explain under half, and the rest has no known cause. That table gives V, J and clone size, and the DNA gave D and trimming. The sample has approximately 150,000 clones on record, roughly 88% of them singletons. Of the sample, roughly 4.9% is held by the ten largest clones.

Enrolling through a virtual design, the prospective study's participants ranged in age from roughly 18 to 95 years and lived across 24 United States geographic areas. In the prospective study, cohorts were assigned on the basis of participant-reported clinical history obtained from a screening survey and a study questionnaire. Exposed participants were defined as having been in contact with someone with a PCR-confirmed or clinician-diagnosed COVID-19 case within 2 weeks of study entry. In the prospective study, whole blood, serum and a nasopharyngeal or oropharyngeal swab were collected from each participant by mobile phlebotomists. Over a roughly 2-month period, participants in the prospective study had the option of providing additional blood draws and questionnaires. Blood samples from the prospective study were shipped frozen or at room temperature prior to DNA extraction. V is cut by 4 bases and J by 1 base, and the space between the germline ends is 17 bases. CDR1 SGHRS and CDR2 YFSETQ are derived from the germline V gene. The CDR3 holds 16 amino acids from the cysteine to the phenylalanine. Just the 48-base CDR3 DNA is kept, in frame starting at base 1.

The sequence was collected from a man between 65 and 80 years old who had been exposed to COVID-19. Sequencing was performed on PBMCs or T cells enriched from blood (not recorded which). The V and J segments used are TRBV5-1 and TRBJ1-1; the D gene is not confidently resolved. The CDR3: CASSPRQLQTNTEAFF. The DNA sequence is TGCGCCAGCAGCCCCCGACAACTCCAGACGAACACTGAAGCTTTCTTT.